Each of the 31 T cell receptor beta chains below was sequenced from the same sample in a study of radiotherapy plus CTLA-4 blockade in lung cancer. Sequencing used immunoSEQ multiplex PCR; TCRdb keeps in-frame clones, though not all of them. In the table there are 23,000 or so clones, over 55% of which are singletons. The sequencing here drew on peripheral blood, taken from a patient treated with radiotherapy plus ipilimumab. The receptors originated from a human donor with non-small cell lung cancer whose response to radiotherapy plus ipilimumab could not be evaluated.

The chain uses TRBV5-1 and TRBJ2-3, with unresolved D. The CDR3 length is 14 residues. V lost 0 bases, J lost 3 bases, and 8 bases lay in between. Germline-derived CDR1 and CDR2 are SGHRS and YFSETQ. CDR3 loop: CASSLGAATDTQYF. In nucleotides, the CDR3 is TGCGCCAGCAGCTTGGGGGCAGCTACAGATACGCAGTATTTT.

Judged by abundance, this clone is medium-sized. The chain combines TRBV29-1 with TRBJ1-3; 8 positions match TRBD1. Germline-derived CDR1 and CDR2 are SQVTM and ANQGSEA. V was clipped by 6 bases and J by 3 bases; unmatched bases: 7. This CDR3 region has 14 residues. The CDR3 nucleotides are TGCAGCGTCGTCGACAGGGGTCTTGGAAACACCATATATTTT. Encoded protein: CSVVDRGLGNTIYF.

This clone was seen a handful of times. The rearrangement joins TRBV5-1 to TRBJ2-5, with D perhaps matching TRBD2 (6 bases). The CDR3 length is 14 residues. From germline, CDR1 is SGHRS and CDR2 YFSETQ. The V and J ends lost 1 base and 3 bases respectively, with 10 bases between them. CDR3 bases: TGCGCCAGCAGCTTGCAGCGGGCGGAAGAGACCCAGTACTTC. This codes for CASSLQRAEETQYF.

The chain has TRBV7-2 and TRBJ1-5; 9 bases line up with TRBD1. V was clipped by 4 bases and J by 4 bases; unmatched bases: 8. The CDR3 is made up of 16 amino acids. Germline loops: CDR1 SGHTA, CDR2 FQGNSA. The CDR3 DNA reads TGTGCCAGCAGCTCAGGATACGGGACAGGGAATCAGCCCCAGCATTTT. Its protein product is CASSSGYGTGNQPQHF.

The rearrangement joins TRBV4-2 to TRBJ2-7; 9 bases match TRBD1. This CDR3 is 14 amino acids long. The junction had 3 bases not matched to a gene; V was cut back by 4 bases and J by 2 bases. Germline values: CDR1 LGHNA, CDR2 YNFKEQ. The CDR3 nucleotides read TGTGCCAGCAGCCCACGGACAGGGGCCTACGAGCAGTACTTC. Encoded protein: CASSPRTGAYEQYF.

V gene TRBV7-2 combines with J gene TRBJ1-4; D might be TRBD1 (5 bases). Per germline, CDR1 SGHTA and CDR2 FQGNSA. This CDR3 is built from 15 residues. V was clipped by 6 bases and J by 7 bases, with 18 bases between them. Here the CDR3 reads CASSLRAQGGEKLFF. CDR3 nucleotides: TGTGCCAGCAGTTTAAGGGCGCAGGGAGGTGAAAAACTGTTTTTT.

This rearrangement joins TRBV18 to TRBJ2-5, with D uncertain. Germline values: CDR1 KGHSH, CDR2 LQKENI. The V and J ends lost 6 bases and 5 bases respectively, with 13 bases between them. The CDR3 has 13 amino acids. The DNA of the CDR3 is TGTGCCAGCTCCCCCCTTCCAAGCGAGACCCAGTACTTC. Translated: CASSPLPSETQYF. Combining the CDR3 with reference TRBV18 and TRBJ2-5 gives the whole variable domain NAGVMQNPRHLVRRRGQEARLRCSPMKGHSHVYWYRQLPEEGLKFMVYLQKENIIDESGMPKERFSAEFPKEGPSILRIQQVVRGDSAAYFCASSPLPSETQYFGPGTRLLVL.

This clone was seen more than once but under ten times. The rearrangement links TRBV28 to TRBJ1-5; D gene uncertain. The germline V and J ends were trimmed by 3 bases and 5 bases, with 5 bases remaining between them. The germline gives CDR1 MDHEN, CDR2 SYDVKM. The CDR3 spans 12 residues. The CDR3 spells CASSFAYQPQHF. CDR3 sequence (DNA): TGTGCCAGCAGTTTTGCGTATCAGCCCCAGCATTTT.

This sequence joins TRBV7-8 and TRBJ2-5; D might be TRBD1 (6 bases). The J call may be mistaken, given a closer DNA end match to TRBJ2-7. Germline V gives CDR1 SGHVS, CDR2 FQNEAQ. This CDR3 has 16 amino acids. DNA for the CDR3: TGTGCCAGCAGCTTTGGAAATCAGGGGAACTCCTACGAGCAGTACTTC. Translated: CASSFGNQGNSYEQYF.

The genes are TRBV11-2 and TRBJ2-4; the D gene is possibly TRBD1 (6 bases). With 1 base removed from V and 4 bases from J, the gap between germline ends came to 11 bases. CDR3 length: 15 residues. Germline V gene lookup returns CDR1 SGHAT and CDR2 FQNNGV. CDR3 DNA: TGTGCCAGCAGCTTAGGGGGGCTAGCTAAAAACATTCAGTACTTC. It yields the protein CASSLGGLAKNIQYF.

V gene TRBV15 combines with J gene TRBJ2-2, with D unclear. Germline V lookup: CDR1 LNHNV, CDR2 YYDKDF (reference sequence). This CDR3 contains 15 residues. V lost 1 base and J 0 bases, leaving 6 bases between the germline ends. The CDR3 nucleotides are TGTGCCACCAGCAGAGTCAGGACGAACACCGGGGAGCTGTTTTTT. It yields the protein CATSRVRTNTGELFF.

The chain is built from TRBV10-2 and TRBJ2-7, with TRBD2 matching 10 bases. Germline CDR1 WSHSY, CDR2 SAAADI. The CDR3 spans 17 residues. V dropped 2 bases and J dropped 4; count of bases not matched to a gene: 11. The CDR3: CASSESFVLAGEYEQYF. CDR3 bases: TGCGCCAGCAGTGAGAGTTTCGTCCTAGCGGGAGAATACGAGCAGTACTTC.

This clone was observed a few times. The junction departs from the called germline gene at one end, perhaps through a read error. The CDR3 DNA reads TGTGCCAGCAGCCTAGCGAGGAGCACAGATACGCAGTATTTT. Translated, it gives CASSLARSTDTQYF. The gene calls are TRBV7-9 and TRBJ2-3, with D perhaps TRBD2 (6 bases). The CDR3 covers 14 residues. The germline CDR1 and CDR2 sequences are SEHNR and FQNEAQ (reference sequence).

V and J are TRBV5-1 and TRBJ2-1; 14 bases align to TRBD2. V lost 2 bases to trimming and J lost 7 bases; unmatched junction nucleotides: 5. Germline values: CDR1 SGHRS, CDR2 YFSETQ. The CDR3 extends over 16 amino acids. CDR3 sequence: CASSFRLAGGKNEQFF. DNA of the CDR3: TGCGCCAGCAGCTTCAGACTAGCGGGAGGGAAGAATGAGCAGTTCTTC.

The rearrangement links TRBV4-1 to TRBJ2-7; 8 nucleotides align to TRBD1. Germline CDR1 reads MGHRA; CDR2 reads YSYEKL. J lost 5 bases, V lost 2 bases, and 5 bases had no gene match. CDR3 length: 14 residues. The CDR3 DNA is TGCGCCAGCAGCCAATCTCAGGGGGCCGACGAGCAGTACTTC. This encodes CASSQSQGADEQYF.

The CDR3 spells CASRTSGRINNEQFF. The DNA of the CDR3 is TGTGCCAGCAGAACTAGCGGGAGAATCAACAATGAGCAGTTCTTC. The rearrangement uses TRBV11-1 and TRBJ2-1; 11 bases line up with TRBD2. The germline V gene has CDR1 SGHAT and CDR2 FQDESV (reference sequence). V lost 6 bases to trimming and J lost 5 bases; unmatched junction nucleotides: 6. The length of the CDR3 is 15 residues.

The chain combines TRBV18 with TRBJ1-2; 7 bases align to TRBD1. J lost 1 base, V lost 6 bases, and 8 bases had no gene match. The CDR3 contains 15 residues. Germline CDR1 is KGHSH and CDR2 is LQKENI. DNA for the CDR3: TGTGCCAGCTCCCCGAACAGGGGCGTTAACTATGGCTACACCTTC. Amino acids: CASSPNRGVNYGYTF.

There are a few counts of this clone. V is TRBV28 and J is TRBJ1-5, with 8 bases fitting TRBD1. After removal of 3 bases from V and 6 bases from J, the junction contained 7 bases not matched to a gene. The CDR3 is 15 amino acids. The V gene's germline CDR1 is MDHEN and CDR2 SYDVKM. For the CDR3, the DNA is TGTGCCAGCAGTTTCTCCGGGACAGGCAGTCAGCCCCAGCATTTT. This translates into CASSFSGTGSQPQHF.

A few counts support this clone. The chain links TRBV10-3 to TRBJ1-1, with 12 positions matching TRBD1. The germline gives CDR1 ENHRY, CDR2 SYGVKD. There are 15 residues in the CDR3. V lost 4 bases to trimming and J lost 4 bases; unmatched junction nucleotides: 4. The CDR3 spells CAISGPGQGATEAFF. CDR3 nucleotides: TGTGCCATCAGTGGACCGGGACAGGGGGCCACTGAAGCTTTCTTT.

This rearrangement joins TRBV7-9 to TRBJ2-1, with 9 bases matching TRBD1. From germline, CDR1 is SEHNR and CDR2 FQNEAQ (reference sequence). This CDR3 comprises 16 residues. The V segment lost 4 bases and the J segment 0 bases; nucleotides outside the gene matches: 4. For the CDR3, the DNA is TGTGCCAGCAGCTCACAGGGGGCGAGCTCCTACAATGAGCAGTTCTTC. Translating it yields CASSSQGASSYNEQFF.

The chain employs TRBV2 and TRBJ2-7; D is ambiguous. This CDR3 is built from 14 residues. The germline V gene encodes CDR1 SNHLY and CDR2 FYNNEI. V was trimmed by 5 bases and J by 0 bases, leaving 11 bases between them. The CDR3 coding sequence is TGTGCCAGCAGTCAACAGTTGAGCTCCTACGAGCAGTACTTC. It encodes CASSQQLSSYEQYF.

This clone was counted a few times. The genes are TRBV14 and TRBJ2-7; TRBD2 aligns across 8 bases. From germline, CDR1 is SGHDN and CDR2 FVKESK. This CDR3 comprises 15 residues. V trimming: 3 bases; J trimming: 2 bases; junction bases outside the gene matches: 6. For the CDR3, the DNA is TGTGCCAGCAGCCACCAAACCGGGGGGGCCTACGAGCAGTACTTC. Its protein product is CASSHQTGGAYEQYF.

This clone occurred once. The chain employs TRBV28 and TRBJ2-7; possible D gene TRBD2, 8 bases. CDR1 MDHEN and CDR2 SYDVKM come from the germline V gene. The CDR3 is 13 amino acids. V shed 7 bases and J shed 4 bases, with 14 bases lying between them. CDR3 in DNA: TGTGCCAGCAAGGTAGCGGGACAGTACGAGCAGTACTTC. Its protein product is CASKVAGQYEQYF.

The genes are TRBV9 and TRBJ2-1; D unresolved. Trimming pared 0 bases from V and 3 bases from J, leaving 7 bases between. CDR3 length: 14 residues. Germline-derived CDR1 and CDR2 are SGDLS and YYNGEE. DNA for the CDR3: TGTGCCAGCAGCGTAGGCGCAGGCTACAATGAGCAGTTCTTC. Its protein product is CASSVGAGYNEQFF.

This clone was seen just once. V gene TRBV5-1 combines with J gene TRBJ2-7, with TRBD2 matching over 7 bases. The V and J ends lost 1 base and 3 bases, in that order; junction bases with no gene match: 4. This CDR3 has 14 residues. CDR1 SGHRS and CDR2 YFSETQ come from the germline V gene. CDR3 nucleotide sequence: TGCGCCAGCAGCTTGAGCGGGACCCTCTACGAGCAGTACTTC. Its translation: CASSLSGTLYEQYF. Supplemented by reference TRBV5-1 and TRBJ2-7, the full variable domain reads KAGVTQTPRYLIKTRGQQVTLSCSPISGHRSVSWYQQTPGQGLQFLFEYFSETQRNKGNFPGRFSGRQFSNSRSEMNVSTLELGDSALYLCASSLSGTLYEQYFGPGTRLTVT.

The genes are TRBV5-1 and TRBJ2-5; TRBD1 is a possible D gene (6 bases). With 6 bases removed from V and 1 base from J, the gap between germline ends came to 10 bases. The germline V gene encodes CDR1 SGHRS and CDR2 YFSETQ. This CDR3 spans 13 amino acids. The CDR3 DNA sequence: TGCGCCAGCACCCGGGACATCCAAGAGACCCAGTACTTC. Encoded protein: CASTRDIQETQYF.

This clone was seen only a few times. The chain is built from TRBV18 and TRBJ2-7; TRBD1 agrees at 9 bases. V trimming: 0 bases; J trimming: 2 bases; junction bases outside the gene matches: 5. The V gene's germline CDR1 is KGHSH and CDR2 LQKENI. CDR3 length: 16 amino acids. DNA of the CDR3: TGTGCCAGCTCACCACCGGGACAGGGTAGCCCCTACGAGCAGTACTTC. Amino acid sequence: CASSPPGQGSPYEQYF.

The CDR3, as DNA: TGTGCCAGCCTCGGACAGGCGAACACTGAAGCTTTCTTT. Amino acids: CASLGQANTEAFF. V and J are TRBV18 and TRBJ1-1; 7 bases align to TRBD1. CDR1 and CDR2 (germline): KGHSH, LQKENI. This CDR3 has 13 residues. Trimming took 8 bases from V and 1 from J; bases not matched to a gene: 4.

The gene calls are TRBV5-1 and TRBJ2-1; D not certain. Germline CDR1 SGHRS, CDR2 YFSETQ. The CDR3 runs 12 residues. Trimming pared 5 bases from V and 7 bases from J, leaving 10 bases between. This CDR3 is CASSFDFNEQFF. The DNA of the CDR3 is TGCGCCAGCAGTTTCGACTTTAATGAGCAGTTCTTC.

CDR3 nucleotide sequence: TGTGCCACCTCCGGGACAGGAAGCTTTTTGAGCAATCAGCCCCAGCATTTT. As protein: CATSGTGSFLSNQPQHF. The rearrangement uses TRBV27 and TRBJ1-5, with TRBD1 identical over 8 bases. This CDR3 has 17 amino acids. Germline assignment: CDR1 MNHEY and CDR2 SMNVEV (reference sequence). V trimming: 10 bases; J trimming: 1 base; junction bases outside the gene matches: 15.

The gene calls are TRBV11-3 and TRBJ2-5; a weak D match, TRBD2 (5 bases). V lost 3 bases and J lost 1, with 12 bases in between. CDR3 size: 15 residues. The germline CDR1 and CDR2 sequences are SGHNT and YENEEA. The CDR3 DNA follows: TGTGCCAGCAGCTTCGGGCTAGCTGCCCAAGAGACCCAGTACTTC. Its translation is CASSFGLAAQETQYF.